This TCR beta chain was sequenced during a study of identical twins listed by TCRdb under 2016. In the study overall: To test whether fetal clonotypes persist, the study used deep sequencing on TCR alpha and beta repertoires from monozygotic twins, unrelated adults of various ages, and cord blood. Replicate twin experiments were performed at different times using different library preparation protocols to rule out contamination. Study-level results and caveats: Invariant T cells such as MAIT and iNKT could partly confound zero-insertion analyses, though diverse VJ usage argued against this for most clonotypes. In monozygotic twins, out-of-frame TCR alpha sharing was systematically underestimated by recombination models, although the models agreed with sharing between unrelated individuals. Compared with coincidental sharing between unrelated individuals, out-of-frame TCR alpha sequences shared between twins had an excess of sequences with low generation probability. Because the same donors could not be followed over many years, the conclusions relied on cross-sectional statistical analysis. Excess twin sharing in beta out-of-frame sequences was weaker because fewer shared sequences lowered the signal-to-noise ratio. Abundant cord blood beta clonotypes carried fewer insertions; young adult naive repertoires showed a weaker similar trend, while memory repertoires showed none.

Every donor in the study was a healthy Caucasian. Libraries were built with 5' RACE. Sequencing relied on an Illumina HiSeq 2000. Template switching introduced a universal primer binding site; the final cDNA contained a unique molecular identifier, enabling accurate counting of TCR cDNA molecules. First-strand cDNA for TCR alpha and beta chains was synthesized from specific primers in the conserved constant-segment region. To control for contamination, every cDNA library was double barcoded, receiving both a SMART-Mk sample barcode and Illumina barcodes. TruSeq adapter sequences and Illumina sample barcodes were added in two successive PCR steps. The TCR alpha and beta cDNA libraries were sequenced on the Illumina HiSeq platform using custom primers. The authors' analysis ran thus. Raw reads were processed with MiGEC to extract unique molecular identifiers, and MiXCR was used to determine CDR3 positions. For each individual, recombination models were inferred using an EM algorithm with the repgenHMM and IGoR tools. The tcR package in R was used for shared clonotype analysis, with sharing normalized by the product of cloneset sizes. To study raw recombination free of thymic and clonal selection effects, out-of-frame nonproductive sequences were analyzed. Through fastp at Q25 and MiXCR, TCRdb rebuilt clones from the public reads, retaining in-frame beta chains. All rows with the same CDR3 protein become a single entry with the most common DNA and genes. These V and J calls rely on TCRdb rather than the paper's analysis. Here the sample has around 1.7 million distinct CDR3 sequences; less than 40% occur a single time. The leading ten clones occupy around 0.3% of the sample.

A few counts support this clonotype. This clone's antigen is unknown. Per-base qualities were not stored, and no clone one base away is much larger. The sequence was collected from a newborn girl in good health. Input material: cord blood.

The DNA is TGTGCCAGCAGCTTCGTGAGTAGCGGGGGGACAGATACGCAGTATTTT. Its protein reads: CASSFVSSGGTDTQYF. The chain uses TRBV11-2 and TRBJ2-3, and 10 junction bases match TRBD2. From a lookup of the germline V gene, CDR1 and CDR2 are SGHAT and FQNNGV. For this chain, trimming is 3 bases at the V end and 3 bases at the J end, and the number of junction bases without a gene match is 6. The CDR3 has 16 amino acids, counting the end cysteine and phenylalanine. The kept DNA is CDR3 alone, 48 bases in frame from the first base.